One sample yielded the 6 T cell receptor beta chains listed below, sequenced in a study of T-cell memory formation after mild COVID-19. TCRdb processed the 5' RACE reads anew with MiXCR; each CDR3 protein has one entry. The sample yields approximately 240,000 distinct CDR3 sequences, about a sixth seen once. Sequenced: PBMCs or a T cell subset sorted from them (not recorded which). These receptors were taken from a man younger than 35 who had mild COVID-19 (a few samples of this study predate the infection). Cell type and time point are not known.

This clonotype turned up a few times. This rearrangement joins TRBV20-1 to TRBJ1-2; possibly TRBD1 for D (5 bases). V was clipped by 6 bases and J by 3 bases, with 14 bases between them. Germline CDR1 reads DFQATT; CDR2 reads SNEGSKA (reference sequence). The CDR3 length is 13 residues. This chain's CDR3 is CSASRGSDYGYTF. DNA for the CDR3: TGCAGTGCCAGCCGGGGCTCGGACTATGGCTACACCTTC.

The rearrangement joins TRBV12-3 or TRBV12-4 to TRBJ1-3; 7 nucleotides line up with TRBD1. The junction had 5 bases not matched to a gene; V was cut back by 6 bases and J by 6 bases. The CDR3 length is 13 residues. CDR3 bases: TGTGCCAGCAGACTCGACAGGGTAAACACCATATATTTT. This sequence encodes CASRLDRVNTIYF.

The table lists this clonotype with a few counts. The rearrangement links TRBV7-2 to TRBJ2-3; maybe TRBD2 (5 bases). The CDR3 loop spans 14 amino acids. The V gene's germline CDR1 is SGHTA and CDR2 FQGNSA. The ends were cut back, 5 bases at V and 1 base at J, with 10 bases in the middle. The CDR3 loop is CASSPGVRTDTQYF. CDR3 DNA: TGTGCCAGCAGCCCCGGGGTCCGCACAGATACGCAGTATTTT. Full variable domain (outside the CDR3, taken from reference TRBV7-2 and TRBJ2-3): GAGVSQSPSNKVTEKGKDVELRCDPISGHTALYWYRQSLGQGLEFLIYFQGNSAPDKSGLPSDRFSAERTGGSVSTLTIQRTQQEDSAVYLCASSPGVRTDTQYFGPGTRLTVL.

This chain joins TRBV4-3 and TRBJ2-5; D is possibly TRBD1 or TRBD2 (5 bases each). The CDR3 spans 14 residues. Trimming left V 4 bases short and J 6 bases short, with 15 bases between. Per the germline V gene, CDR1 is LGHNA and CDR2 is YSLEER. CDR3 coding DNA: TGCGCCAGCAGCCCTGAGGGGAGCCGGAAGACCCAGTACTTC. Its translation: CASSPEGSRKTQYF.

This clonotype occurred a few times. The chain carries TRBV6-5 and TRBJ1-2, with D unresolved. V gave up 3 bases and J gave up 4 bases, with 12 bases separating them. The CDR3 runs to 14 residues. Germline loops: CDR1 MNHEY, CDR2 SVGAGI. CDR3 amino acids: CASSYRGIGYGYTF. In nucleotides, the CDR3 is TGTGCCAGCAGTTATCGGGGTATTGGCTATGGCTACACCTTC.

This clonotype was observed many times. The CDR3 nucleotides are TGTGCCAGCAGTAGGACTCCGCCTGGCGAGCAGTACGTC. Its translation is CASSRTPPGEQYV. This sequence joins TRBV28 and TRBJ2-7, with D perhaps TRBD2 (5 bases). CDR3 length: 13 amino acids. Looked up from germline, CDR1 is MDHEN and CDR2 is SYDVKM. V was trimmed by 5 bases and J by 6 bases, leaving 14 bases between them.